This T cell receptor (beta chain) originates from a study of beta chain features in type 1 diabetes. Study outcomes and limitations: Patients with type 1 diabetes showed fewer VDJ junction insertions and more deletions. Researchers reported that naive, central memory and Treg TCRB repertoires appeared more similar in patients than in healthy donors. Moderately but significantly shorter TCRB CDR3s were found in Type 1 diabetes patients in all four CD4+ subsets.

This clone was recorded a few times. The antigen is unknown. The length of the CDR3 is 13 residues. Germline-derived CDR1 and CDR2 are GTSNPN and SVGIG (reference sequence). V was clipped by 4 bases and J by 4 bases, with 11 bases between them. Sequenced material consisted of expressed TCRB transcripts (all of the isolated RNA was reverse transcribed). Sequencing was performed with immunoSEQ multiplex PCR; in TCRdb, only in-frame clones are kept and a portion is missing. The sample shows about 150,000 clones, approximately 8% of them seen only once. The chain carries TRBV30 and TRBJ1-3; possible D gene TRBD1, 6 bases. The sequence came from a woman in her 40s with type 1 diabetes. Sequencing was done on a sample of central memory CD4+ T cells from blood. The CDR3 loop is CAWTGDGGNTIYF. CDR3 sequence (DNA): TGTGCCTGGACAGGGGACGGAGGAAACACCATATATTTT.